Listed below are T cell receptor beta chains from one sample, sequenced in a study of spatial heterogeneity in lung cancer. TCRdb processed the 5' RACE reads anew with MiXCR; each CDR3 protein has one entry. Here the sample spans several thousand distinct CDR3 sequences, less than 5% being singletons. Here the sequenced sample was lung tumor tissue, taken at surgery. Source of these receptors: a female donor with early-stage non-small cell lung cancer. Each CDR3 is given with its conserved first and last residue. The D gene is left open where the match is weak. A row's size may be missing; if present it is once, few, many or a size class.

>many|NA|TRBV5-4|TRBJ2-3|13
CASSLAVSDTQYF
TGTGCCAGCAGCTTGGCCGTGTCAGATACGCAGTATTTT
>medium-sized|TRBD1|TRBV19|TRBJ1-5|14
CASRLRQGNQPQHF
TGTGCCAGTAGGCTGAGACAGGGGAATCAGCCCCAGCATTTT
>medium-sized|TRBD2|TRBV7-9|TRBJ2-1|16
CASSLLGGSSYNEQFF
TGTGCCAGCAGCTTACTTGGCGGGAGCTCCTACAATGAGCAGTTCTTC
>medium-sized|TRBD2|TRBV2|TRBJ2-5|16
CASSESAGAYQETQYF
TGTGCCAGCAGTGAATCCGCGGGAGCGTACCAAGAGACCCAGTACTTC
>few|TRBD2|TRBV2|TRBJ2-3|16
CAISGLIAGGRDTQYF
TGTGCCATCAGTGGTTTGATAGCGGGAGGCCGGGATACGCAGTATTTT
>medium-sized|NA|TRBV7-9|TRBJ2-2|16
CASSLPERDFTGELFF
TGTGCCAGCAGCTTACCCGAACGGGATTTCACCGGGGAGCTGTTTTTT
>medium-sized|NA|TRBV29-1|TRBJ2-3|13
CSVEDPLTDTQYF
TGCAGCGTTGAAGATCCCCTCACAGATACGCAGTATTTT
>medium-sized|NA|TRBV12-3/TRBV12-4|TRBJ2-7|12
CASGPRGYEQYF
TGTGCCAGCGGGCCGCGGGGATACGAGCAGTACTTC
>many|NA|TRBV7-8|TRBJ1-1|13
CASSSWRGTEAFF
TGTGCCAGCAGTTCATGGAGAGGAACTGAAGCTTTCTTT
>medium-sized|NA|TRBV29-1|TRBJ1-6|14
CSVGAGNPDSPLHF
TGCAGCGTTGGGGCCGGAAATCCGGATTCACCCCTCCACTTT
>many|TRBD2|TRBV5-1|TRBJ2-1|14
CASLRGDSYNEQFF
TGCGCCAGCCTGCGGGGGGACTCCTACAATGAGCAGTTCTTC
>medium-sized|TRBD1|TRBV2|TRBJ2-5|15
CASSRDRASDGTQYF
TGTGCCAGCAGCCGGGACAGGGCCTCTGATGGGACCCAGTACTTC
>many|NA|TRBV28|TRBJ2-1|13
CAAGLSSYNEQFF
TGTGCGGCGGGGCTAAGCTCCTACAATGAGCAGTTCTTC
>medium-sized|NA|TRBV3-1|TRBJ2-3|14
CASSQDLAADTQYF
TGTGCCAGCAGCCAAGATCTCGCGGCAGATACGCAGTATTTT
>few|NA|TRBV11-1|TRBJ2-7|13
CASSLVAYYEQYF
TGTGCCAGCAGCTTAGTAGCATACTACGAGCAGTACTTC
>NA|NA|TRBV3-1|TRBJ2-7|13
CASSQGGEPKEYF
TGTGCCAGCAGCCAAGGAGGCGAGCCAAAGGAGTACTTC
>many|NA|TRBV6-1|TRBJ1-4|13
CASRGGLNEKLFF
TGTGCCAGCAGGGGCGGCCTAAATGAAAAACTGTTTTTT
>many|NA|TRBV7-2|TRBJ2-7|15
CASSLVAEKTYEQYF
TGTGCCAGCAGCTTAGTAGCGGAAAAAACCTACGAGCAGTACTTC
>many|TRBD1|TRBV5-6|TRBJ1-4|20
CASSYLYSRDRGTSYEKLFF
TGTGCCAGCAGCTACCTTTATTCCCGGGACAGGGGTACTTCTTATGAAAAACTGTTTTTT
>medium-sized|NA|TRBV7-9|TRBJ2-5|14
CASSLAPSQETQYF
TGTGCCAGCAGCTTAGCACCCAGCCAAGAGACCCAGTACTTC
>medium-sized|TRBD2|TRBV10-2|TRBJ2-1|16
CASSPRRGLEYNEQFF
TGCGCCAGCAGTCCGAGGAGGGGACTAGAATACAATGAGCAGTTCTTC
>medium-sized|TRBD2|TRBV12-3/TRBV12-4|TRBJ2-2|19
CASTLEVAGGISNTGELFF
TGTGCCAGCACCCTCGAGGTAGCGGGAGGGATCTCGAACACCGGGGAGCTGTTTTTT
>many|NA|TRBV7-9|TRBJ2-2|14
CASIPKGWPGELFF
TGTGCCAGCATCCCGAAGGGATGGCCCGGGGAGCTGTTTTTT
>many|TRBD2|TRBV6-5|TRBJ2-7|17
CASSFRLDSSGRGEQYF
TGTGCCAGCAGCTTTCGACTGGATTCCAGCGGGAGGGGCGAGCAGTACTTC
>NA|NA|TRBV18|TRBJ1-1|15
CASSPRGGEDTEAFF
TGTGCCAGCTCACCGCGCGGGGGCGAGGACACTGAAGCTTTCTTT
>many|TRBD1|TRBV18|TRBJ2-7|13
CASSPTGSSEQYF
TGTGCCAGCTCACCGACAGGGTCTAGCGAGCAGTACTTC
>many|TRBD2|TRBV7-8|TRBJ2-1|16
CASSLMGLASYNEQFF
TGTGCCAGCAGCCTTATGGGACTAGCGTCCTACAATGAGCAGTTCTTC
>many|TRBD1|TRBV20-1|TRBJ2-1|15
CSARDRDRPLIEQFF
TGCAGTGCTAGAGATAGGGACAGGCCTTTGATTGAGCAGTTCTTC
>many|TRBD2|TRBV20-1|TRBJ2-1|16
CSASWMSGRAAVEQFF
TGCAGTGCTAGTTGGATGAGCGGGAGGGCCGCAGTGGAGCAGTTCTTC
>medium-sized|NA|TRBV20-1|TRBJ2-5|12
CSALTSSETQYF
TGCAGTGCCCTTACTAGCTCCGAGACCCAGTACTTC
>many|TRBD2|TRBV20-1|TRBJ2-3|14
CSAGGGRAMDTQYF
TGCAGTGCCGGGGGAGGGCGGGCCATGGATACGCAGTATTTT
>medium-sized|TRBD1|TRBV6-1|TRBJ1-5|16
CASSEETGAGNQPQHF
TGTGCCAGCAGTGAAGAGACAGGGGCGGGTAATCAGCCCCAGCATTTT
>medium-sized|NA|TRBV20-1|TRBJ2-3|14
CSSRNPPTTDTQYF
TGCAGTTCTCGCAATCCCCCGACCACAGATACGCAGTATTTT
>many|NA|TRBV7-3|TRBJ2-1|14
CASSLMTREDEQFF
TGTGCCAGCAGCTTAATGACGCGGGAAGATGAGCAGTTCTTC
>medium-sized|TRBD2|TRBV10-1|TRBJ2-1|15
CASIETSGMGNEQFF
TGCGCCAGCATTGAAACTAGCGGGATGGGGAATGAGCAGTTCTTC
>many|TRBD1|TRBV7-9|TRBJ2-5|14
CASKTRGQGETQYF
TGTGCCAGCAAGACAAGAGGACAGGGGGAGACCCAGTACTTC
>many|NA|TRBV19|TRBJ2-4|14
CASSMVGGADIQYF
TGTGCCAGTAGTATGGTTGGGGGCGCTGACATTCAGTACTTC
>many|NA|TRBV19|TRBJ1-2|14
CASATGAYHYGYTF
TGTGCCAGTGCGACGGGAGCTTATCACTATGGCTACACCTTC
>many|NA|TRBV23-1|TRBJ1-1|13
CASSHTKNTEAFF
TGCGCCAGCAGTCACACAAAAAACACTGAAGCTTTCTTT
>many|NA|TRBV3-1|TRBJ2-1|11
CASSREGEQFF
TGTGCCAGCAGCCGAGAGGGTGAGCAGTTCTTC
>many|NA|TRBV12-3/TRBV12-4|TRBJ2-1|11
CASTGVNEQFF
TGTGCCAGCACGGGGGTGAATGAGCAGTTCTTC
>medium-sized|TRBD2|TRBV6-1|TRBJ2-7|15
CASSELAGWVYEQYF
TGTGCCAGCAGTGAGTTAGCGGGATGGGTCTACGAGCAGTACTTC
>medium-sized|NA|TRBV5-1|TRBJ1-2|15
CASSFQGFPTYGYTF
TGCGCCAGCAGCTTCCAGGGTTTCCCCACCTATGGCTACACCTTC
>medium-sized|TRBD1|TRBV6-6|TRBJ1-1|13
CASRQGGATEAFF
TGTGCCAGCAGGCAGGGGGGAGCAACTGAAGCTTTCTTT
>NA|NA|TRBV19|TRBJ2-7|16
CASSIVHAGSSYEQYF
TGTGCCAGTAGTATAGTGCACGCAGGGAGCTCCTACGAGCAGTACTTC
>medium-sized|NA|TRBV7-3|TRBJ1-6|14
CASSLGQQGSPLHF
TGTGCCAGCAGCTTAGGGCAACAAGGGTCACCCCTCCACTTT
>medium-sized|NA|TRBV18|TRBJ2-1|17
CASSLAAGQGSYNEQFF
TGTGCCAGCTCACTAGCGGCAGGGCAGGGGTCCTACAATGAGCAGTTCTTC
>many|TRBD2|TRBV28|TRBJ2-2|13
CANSGKNTGELFF
TGTGCCAATAGCGGGAAGAACACCGGGGAGCTGTTTTTT
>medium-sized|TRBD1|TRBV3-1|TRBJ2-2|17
CASSPPGGQGSTGELFF
TGTGCCAGCAGCCCTCCCGGGGGACAGGGTTCCACCGGGGAGCTGTTTTTT
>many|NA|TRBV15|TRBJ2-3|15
CATSRDGRGSDTQYF
TGTGCCACCAGCAGAGATGGCAGGGGTTCGGATACGCAGTATTTT
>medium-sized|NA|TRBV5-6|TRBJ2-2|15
CASSLGLPVTGELFF
TGTGCCAGCAGCTTGGGTCTGCCAGTCACCGGGGAGCTGTTTTTT
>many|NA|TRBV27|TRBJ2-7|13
CASSRGAIYEQYF
TGTGCCAGCAGTAGGGGGGCAATATACGAGCAGTACTTC
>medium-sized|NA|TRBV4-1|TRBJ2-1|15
CASSQDLGSHNEQFF
TGCGCCAGCAGCCAAGATCTTGGCAGCCACAATGAGCAGTTCTTC
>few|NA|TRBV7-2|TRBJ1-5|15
CASSLTGSPDQPQHF
TGTGCCAGCAGCTTGACGGGGAGCCCCGATCAGCCCCAGCATTTT
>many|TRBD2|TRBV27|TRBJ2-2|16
CASSIFLAVNTGELFF
TGTGCCAGCAGTATTTTCCTAGCGGTGAACACCGGGGAGCTGTTTTTT
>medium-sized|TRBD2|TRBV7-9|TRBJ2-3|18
CASSLRSGNNRGPDTQYF
TGTGCCAGCAGCTTACGTAGCGGGAACAACCGGGGGCCAGATACGCAGTATTTT
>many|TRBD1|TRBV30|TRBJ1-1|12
CAWKQGAAEAFF
TGTGCCTGGAAACAGGGGGCAGCTGAAGCTTTCTTT
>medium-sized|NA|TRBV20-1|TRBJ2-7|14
CSAKSETTNYEQYF
TGCAGTGCGAAAAGCGAGACTACCAACTACGAGCAGTACTTC
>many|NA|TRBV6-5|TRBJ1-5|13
CASSWSSNQPQHF
TGTGCCAGCAGCTGGAGCAGCAATCAGCCCCAGCATTTT
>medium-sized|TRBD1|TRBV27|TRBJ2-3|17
CASMRQGSEAHTDTQYF
TGTGCCAGCATGCGACAGGGGAGTGAAGCGCACACAGATACGCAGTATTTT